These 13 T cell receptor beta chains were all obtained from the same sample, sequenced in a study of vaccination and CD4 T cells after COVID-19. No antigen is known for these receptors. Oncomine TCR Beta short-read sequencing was applied to DNA from cultured CD4+ T cells. TCRdb re-analysed the PCR reads in MiXCR, keeping a single row per CDR3 protein. The sample holds about 10,000 distinct CDR3 sequences, roughly 64% seen once. Stated treatment: approximately nine-day PBMC culture with coronavirus spike peptide pools or control peptides (ViraFEST assay). Sequencing was done on a sample of CD4+ T cells from blood, cultured in vitro. The receptor set was obtained from a human donor who had recovered from COVID-19.

This clonotype turned up a few times. At one boundary the junction diverges from the germline segment, which might be a read error. The chain has TRBV7-6 and TRBJ2-3, with a tentative D call TRBD2 (5 bases). The CDR3 extends over 15 amino acids. Germline values: CDR1 SGHVS, CDR2 FNYEAQ. The CDR3 loop is CASSFGNSVTDTQYF. CDR3 DNA sequence: TGTGCTAGCAGCTTCGGGAATAGCGTCACAGATACGCAGTATTTT.

This clonotype was counted only a few times. V gene TRBV15 combines with J gene TRBJ1-2, with TRBD1 as a possible D gene (6 bases). The CDR3 spans 15 residues. The germline V gene encodes CDR1 LNHNV and CDR2 YYDKDF (reference sequence). The ends were cut back, 0 bases at V and 5 bases at J, with 13 bases in the middle. The CDR3 DNA sequence: TGTGCCACCAGCAGAGATTTCAGGGGACCATATGGCTACACCTTC. Translated, it gives CATSRDFRGPYGYTF.

The V call is TRBV12-3 or TRBV12-4, the J call TRBJ2-5, with D perhaps matching TRBD1 or TRBD2 (6 bases each). The CDR3 spans 15 residues. V was shortened by 5 bases and J by 2 bases, with 15 bases between the two germline ends. The CDR3 DNA reads TGTGCCAGCAGTCCCTTGGGGGGCCCACAAGAGACCCAGTACTTC. Translation: CASSPLGGPQETQYF.

This clonotype turned up a few times. The chain employs TRBV15 and TRBJ1-6; D is uncertain. Germline V gene sequence: CDR1 LNHNV, CDR2 YYDKDF (reference sequence). V was cut by 0 bases and J by 9 bases, with 15 bases left in between. The length of the CDR3 is 16 residues. The CDR3 DNA sequence: TGTGCCACCAGCAGAGATAGAACCATCGGTAGTTCACCCCTCCACTTT. Translating gives CATSRDRTIGSSPLHF.

The gene calls are TRBV10-3 and TRBJ2-7; TRBD2 aligns across 9 bases. Germline V gene sequence: CDR1 ENHRY, CDR2 SYGVKD. The V and J ends lost 10 bases and 6 bases, in that order; junction bases with no gene match: 16. This CDR3 has 15 residues. The CDR3 here is CATCERGAAPSEQYF. CDR3 sequence (DNA): TGTGCCACCTGCGAGCGGGGGGCAGCACCCTCCGAGCAGTACTTC.

This clonotype was counted a single time. The V gene is TRBV6-1, the J gene TRBJ2-7, with D tentatively TRBD1 (6 bases). Per the germline V gene, CDR1 is MNHNS and CDR2 is SASEGT. The V gene lost 5 bases and the J gene lost 7 bases, with 21 bases spanning the gap. This CDR3 spans 15 amino acids. The CDR3 protein is CASSRRQATQGEQYF. CDR3 DNA: TGTGCCAGCAGTAGACGACAGGCCACCCAGGGGGAGCAGTACTTC.

This chain joins TRBV11-3 and TRBJ2-7, with 12 bases matching TRBD2. Looked up from germline, CDR1 is SGHNT and CDR2 is YENEEA. V shed 5 bases, J shed 3 bases, and the junction held 8 bases outside the gene matches. The CDR3 covers 16 residues. The CDR3 region is CASSMLAGGSFYEQYF. CDR3 nucleotides: TGTGCCAGCAGCATGCTAGCGGGAGGGTCCTTCTACGAGCAGTACTTC.

The chain couples TRBV2 to TRBJ2-1; no clear D. CDR1 is SNHLY, CDR2 FYNNEI, per germline. The CDR3 is 11 amino acids. V lost 5 bases and J 4 bases, leaving 3 bases between the germline ends. The DNA for the CDR3 is TGTGCCAGCAGTCCGTACAATGAGCAGTTCTTC. Amino acid sequence: CASSPYNEQFF. Filled out from reference TRBV2 and TRBJ2-1, the complete variable domain reads EPEVTQTPSHQVTQMGQEVILRCVPISNHLYFYWYRQILGQKVEFLVSFYNNEISEKSEIFDDQFSVERPDGSNFTLKIRSTKLEDSAMYFCASSPYNEQFFGPGTRLTVL.

The rearrangement joins TRBV11-2 to TRBJ2-2; 11 bases map to TRBD2. The CDR3 contains 16 residues. Germline CDR1 reads SGHAT; CDR2 reads FQNNGV. V gave up 4 bases and J gave up 5 bases; unmatched junction bases: 6. CDR3 bases: TGTGCCAGCAGCTCCACGGGACTAGCGGCTACCGGGGAGCTGTTTTTT. Translating gives CASSSTGLAATGELFF.

The sample holds a few counts of this clonotype. The V and J genes are TRBV7-9 and TRBJ2-1; 12 bases match TRBD2. The CDR3 has 15 residues. Losses at the gene ends were 3 bases for V and 7 bases for J; bases not matched to a gene: 4. The germline V gene has CDR1 SEHNR and CDR2 FQNEAQ (reference sequence). The CDR3 region has the DNA TGTGCCAGCAGCTTTCTTCTAGCGGGAGGGAATGAGCAGTTCTTC. This sequence encodes CASSFLLAGGNEQFF.

This chain links TRBV20-1 with TRBJ1-6, with 7 nucleotides matching TRBD1. The CDR3 sequence is 13 residues long. V lost 6 bases to trimming and J lost 8 bases; unmatched junction nucleotides: 7. Germline V gene sequence: CDR1 DFQATT, CDR2 SNEGSKA (reference sequence). CDR3 residues: CSATGTADSPLHF. CDR3 coding DNA: TGCAGTGCAACCGGGACAGCTGATTCACCCCTCCACTTT.

V and J are TRBV11-1 and TRBJ2-7, with D maybe TRBD2 (6 bases). Germline V lookup: CDR1 SGHAT, CDR2 FQDESV (reference sequence). The CDR3 is 14 residues long. V gave up 5 bases and J gave up 1 base, with 12 bases separating them. The CDR3 loop is CASSPSGRSYEQYF. CDR3 DNA: TGTGCCAGCAGCCCCTCAGGGAGGTCCTACGAGCAGTACTTC. Based on the CDR3 plus reference TRBV11-1 and TRBJ2-7, the full variable domain is EAEVAQSPRYKITEKSQAVAFWCDPISGHATLYWYRQILGQGPELLVQFQDESVVDDSQLPKDRFSAERLKGVDSTLKIQPAELGDSAMYLCASSPSGRSYEQYFGPGTRLTVT.

This chain links TRBV20-1 with TRBJ2-3; 9 bases are shared with TRBD2. Germline values: CDR1 DFQATT, CDR2 SNEGSKA (reference sequence). The CDR3 covers 13 residues. V shed 6 bases, J shed 2 bases, and the junction held 3 bases outside the gene matches. The CDR3 region has the DNA TGCAGTGCAACTAGCGGGTTCACAGATACGCAGTATTTT. The encoded protein is CSATSGFTDTQYF.